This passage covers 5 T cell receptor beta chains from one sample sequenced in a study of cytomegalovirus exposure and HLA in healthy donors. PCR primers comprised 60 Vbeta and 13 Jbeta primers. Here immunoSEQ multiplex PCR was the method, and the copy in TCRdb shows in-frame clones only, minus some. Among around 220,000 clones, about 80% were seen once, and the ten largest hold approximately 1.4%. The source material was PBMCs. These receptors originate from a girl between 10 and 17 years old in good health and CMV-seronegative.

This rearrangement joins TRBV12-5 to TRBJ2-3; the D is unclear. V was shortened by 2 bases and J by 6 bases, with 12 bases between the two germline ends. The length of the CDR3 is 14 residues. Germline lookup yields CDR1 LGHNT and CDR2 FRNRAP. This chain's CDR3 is CASGLSPDSDTQYF. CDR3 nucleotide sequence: TGTGCTAGTGGTTTGTCCCCCGATAGTGATACGCAGTATTTT.

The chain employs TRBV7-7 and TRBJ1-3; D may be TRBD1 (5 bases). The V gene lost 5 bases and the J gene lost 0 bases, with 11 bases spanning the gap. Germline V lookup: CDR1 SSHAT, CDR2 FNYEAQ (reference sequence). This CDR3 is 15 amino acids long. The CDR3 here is CASSPGHFSGNTIYF. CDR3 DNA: TGTGCCAGCAGCCCAGGACACTTCTCTGGAAACACCATATATTTT.

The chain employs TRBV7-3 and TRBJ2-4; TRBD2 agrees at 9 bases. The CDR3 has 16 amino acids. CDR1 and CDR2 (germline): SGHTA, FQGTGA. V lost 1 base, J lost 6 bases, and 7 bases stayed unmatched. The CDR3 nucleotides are TGTGCCAGCAGCTTAAAGGGGCGGGAGGGCCCAAACATTCAGTACTTC. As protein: CASSLKGREGPNIQYF.

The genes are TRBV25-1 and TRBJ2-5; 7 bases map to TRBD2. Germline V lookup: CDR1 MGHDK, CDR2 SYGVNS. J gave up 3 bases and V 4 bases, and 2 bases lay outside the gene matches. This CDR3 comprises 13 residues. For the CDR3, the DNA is TGTGCCAGCAGTGCTCGGGGGGAAGAGACCCAGTACTTC. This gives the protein CASSARGEETQYF.

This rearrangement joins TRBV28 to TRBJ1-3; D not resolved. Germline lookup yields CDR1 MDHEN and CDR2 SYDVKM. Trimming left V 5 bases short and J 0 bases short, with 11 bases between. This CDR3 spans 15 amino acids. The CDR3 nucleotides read TGTGCCAGCAGTCGATACGGAGTCTCTGGAAACACCATATATTTT. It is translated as CASSRYGVSGNTIYF. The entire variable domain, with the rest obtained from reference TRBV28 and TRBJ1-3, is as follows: DVKVTQSSRYLVKRTGEKVFLECVQDMDHENMFWYRQDPGLGLRLIYFSYDVKMKEKGDIPEGYSVSREKKERFSLILESASTNQTSMYLCASSRYGVSGNTIYFGEGSWLTVV.